The entry below gives a single TCR beta chain sequence along with its context. It lacks a known antigen. Base qualities are not at hand, and no much larger clone is one base apart. This entry belongs to a study of a mutant IDH1 vaccine in newly diagnosed glioma (dated by TCRdb to about 2021). Some background on the complete study: Patients were given eight vaccinations, in weeks 1, 3, 5, 7, 11, 15, 19 and 23, which matched visits V03 through V10. Longitudinal TCRB deep sequencing was performed for about two dozen treated patients wherever samples were available for exploratory analyses. Of the 25 to 35 patients who were treated, around 62% were male and 37.5% were female, and the mean age was about 40 years. In the chemotherapy-containing groups, vaccination started alongside temozolomide cycles, whereas in patients who had radiotherapy alone it started 4-6 weeks after radiotherapy. Before enrollment, most patients had been given radiochemotherapy with temozolomide as standard therapy, while the rest had received either radiotherapy alone or temozolomide alone. Peripheral blood was drawn at six visits: V03 (baseline), V05, V07, V10, V12 and V13. Overall results and qualifications from the work: Across multiple MHC alleles, vaccine-induced immune responses were seen in about 93% of patients. According to the authors, sample limitations meant that analyses of patient blood samples could not be reproduced. PBMC samples for TCRB deep sequencing were selected based on availability. Pseudoprogression appeared unrelated to alterations in the top peripheral T cell clonotypes detected by TCRB sequencing.

Library construction relied on the immunoSEQ multiplex PCR assay. Rearranged TCR beta chain sequences were amplified using the hsTCRB Kit according to the manufacturer's protocol. An Illumina MiSeq was used to sequence the TCRB libraries. The published analysis was carried out like this. Demultiplexing, trimming and gene mapping were performed with the kit vendor's proprietary platform. TCRdb obtained this table from immuneACCESS and retained in-frame rearrangements with V and J assigned. These tables miss some clones; where compared with another copy, unresolved V genes account for less than half of the shortfall, and the remainder is unexplained. The V and J calls and clone size come from that table; D and trimming were worked out from the DNA. This sample has about 51,000 clones in its table, and just under 80% of those were observed once. Jointly, the top ten make up about 5.2% of the sample.

This specimen's time point label, per the study, means: week 5, during vaccination. Every vaccine dose consisted of 300 ug of a 20-mer mutant IDH1 peptide in Montanide, administered subcutaneously together with topical imiquimod. All donors had newly diagnosed IDH1-mutant astrocytomas of WHO grade 3 or 4 that showed loss of nuclear ATRX. The samples were drawn from NOA16, a multicentre, single-arm, open-label phase I trial in Germany that tested a mutant IDH1 peptide vaccine in humans for the first time. Genomic DNA for TCRB sequencing was isolated from EDTA blood with the DNeasy Blood and Tissue Kit. The sequence was collected from a man aged 50-60 years with glioma. Sequencing was performed on PBMCs, taken from a glioma patient whose treatment included an IDH1 peptide vaccine.

The DNA reads TGCGCCAGCAGCTCCTCCTCTAGCGGGGGAGGGAATGAGCAGTTCTTC. Translated, it gives CASSSSSSGGGNEQFF. The chain is made from TRBV5-1 and TRBJ2-1; TRBD2 fits 10 bases in the junction. Its CDR3 holds 16 amino acids, cysteine through phenylalanine. The kept DNA is CDR3 alone, 48 bases in frame from the first base. The germline V gene yields SGHRS for CDR1 and YFSETQ for CDR2. For this chain, trimming is 3 bases at the V end and 7 bases at the J end, and the number of junction bases without a gene match is 10.